This T cell receptor beta chain came from a study of cytotoxic CD8 clonotypes in ibrutinib-treated CLL. This clone is labeled as medium-sized. Generated by immunoSEQ multiplex PCR, the TCRdb table keeps only in-frame clones and is missing some. The sample shows roughly 60,000 clones, over 60% of them seen only once. The germline CDR1 and CDR2 sequences are MDHEN and SYDVKM. J lost 1 base, V lost 3 bases, and 5 bases had no gene match. CDR3 length: 15 residues. Here the sequenced sample was PBMCs, taken after 12 months of ibrutinib treatment. The TCR was taken from a human donor with chronic lymphocytic leukemia. The V gene is TRBV28, the J gene TRBJ1-2; 7 bases map to TRBD1. The CDR3 is CASSLTQGVNYGYTF. The CDR3 DNA sequence: TGTGCCAGCAGTTTGACCCAGGGGGTTAACTATGGCTACACCTTC.